The rows below give T cell receptor beta chains drawn from one sample of a study of T cell responses to AZD1222 COVID-19 vaccine. Measured with immunoSEQ multiplex PCR; TCRdb has only the in-frame clones, and not every one. The sample lists 150,000 to 200,000 clones; 92% were seen once. Material: peripheral blood, obtained 28 days after the second AZD1222 dose. Receptor source: an adult who received the AZD1222 COVID-19 vaccine. The CDR3 runs from the conserved cysteine through the conserved F or W. A D gene is named only where the DNA matches it firmly. Size is omitted from some rows. Given values are once, few, many or a class for expanded clones.

TRBJ1-1 TRBD1 once TRBV6-5 CASQPGGRNTEAFF TGTGCCAGCCAACCAGGGGGACGGAACACTGAAGCTTTCTTT
TRBJ1-2 . . TRBV6-5 CASINGWGDGYTF TGTGCCAGCATCAACGGATGGGGCGATGGCTACACCTTC
TRBJ1-2 . . TRBV6-5 CASSPYSEGRMGYTF TGTGCCAGCAGTCCCTACAGCGAGGGCAGGATGGGCTACACCTTC
TRBJ1-2 TRBD1 . TRBV28 CASSKTQGAGAYGYTF TGTGCCAGCAGCAAAACGCAGGGGGCGGGAGCCTATGGCTACACCTTC
TRBJ2-7 . once TRBV29-1 CSVPGPEAYEQYF TGCAGCGTTCCGGGACCCGAAGCTTACGAGCAGTACTTC
TRBJ2-7 TRBD2 . TRBV6-2/TRBV6-3 CASSYSRTSGTYEQYF TGTGCCAGCAGTTACTCGAGGACTAGCGGCACCTACGAGCAGTACTTC
TRBJ1-5 . . TRBV28 CASSLIRRGNQPQHF TGTGCCAGCAGTTTAATACGCCGAGGCAATCAGCCCCAGCATTTT
TRBJ2-6 . . TRBV4-2 CASSQPRANVLTF TGTGCCAGCAGCCAACCCAGGGCCAACGTCCTGACTTTC
TRBJ2-7 TRBD2 . TRBV20-1 CSASIAGGPHEQYF TGCAGTGCTAGTATAGCGGGAGGGCCCCACGAGCAGTACTTC
TRBJ1-5 . . TRBV2 CASSEGGGGNQPQHF TGTGCCAGCAGTGAAGGGGGGGGAGGGAATCAGCCCCAGCATTTT
TRBJ1-2 TRBD1 . TRBV7-9 CASSAGQDGYTF TGTGCCAGCAGCGCCGGACAGGATGGCTACACCTTC
TRBJ1-1 . . TRBV4-2 CASSQGGGVSEAFF TGTGCCAGCAGCCAAGGGGGAGGGGTCTCTGAAGCTTTCTTT
TRBJ2-7 TRBD2 . TRBV6-2/TRBV6-3 CASTPGLAAYEQYF TGTGCCAGCACCCCGGGACTAGCGGCCTACGAGCAGTACTTC
TRBJ1-3 . . TRBV21-1 CASSKAVGGTGNTIYF TGTGCCAGCAGCAAAGCGGTGGGGGGTACTGGAAACACCATATATTTT
TRBJ1-1 . . TRBV6-1 CASNWGNTEAFF TGTGCCAGCAATTGGGGGAACACTGAAGCTTTCTTT
TRBJ2-1 TRBD2 . TRBV5-6 CASGLAGIRQFF TGTGCCTCGGGGCTAGCGGGGATTAGGCAGTTCTTC
TRBJ2-3 . . TRBV5-6 CASSSRDGDTDTQYF TGTGCCAGCAGCAGCAGGGACGGTGACACAGATACGCAGTATTTT
TRBJ2-1 TRBD2 . TRBV19 CASSQISLAGINEQFF TGTGCCAGTAGTCAAATCTCCCTAGCGGGAATCAATGAGCAGTTCTTC
TRBJ2-1 . . TRBV6-5 CASRTANSYNEQFF TGTGCCAGTCGCACAGCGAACTCCTACAATGAGCAGTTCTTC
TRBJ1-2 . . TRBV9 CASSGEGGRHYGYTF TGTGCCAGCAGCGGGGAGGGGGGCCGACACTATGGCTACACCTTC
TRBJ1-5 . . TRBV27 CASSLAAGGNQPQHF TGTGCCAGCAGTTTAGCAGCCGGGGGCAATCAGCCCCAGCATTTT
TRBJ1-3 TRBD1 . TRBV10-3 CAIRRDRSSSGNTIYF TGTGCCATCAGGAGGGACAGAAGCTCCTCTGGAAACACCATATATTTT
TRBJ1-5 . . TRBV12-5 CASGLVQGGAGGNQPQHF TGTGCTAGTGGTTTGGTACAAGGGGGGGCAGGGGGCAATCAGCCCCAGCATTTT
TRBJ2-3 . . TRBV5-1 CASSLLSTDTQYF TGCGCCAGCAGCCTCCTTAGCACAGATACGCAGTATTTT
TRBJ2-1 . . TRBV14 CASSSHRLNEQFF TGTGCCAGCAGCTCCCACAGGTTAAACGAGCAGTTCTTC
TRBJ2-5 TRBD2 . TRBV3-1/TRBV3-2 CASSQERASGNQETQYF TGTGCCAGCAGCCAAGAAAGGGCTAGCGGGAACCAAGAGACCCAGTACTTC
TRBJ2-1 TRBD2 . TRBV5-8 CASRPRLPSGRAGSNEQFF TGTGCCAGCAGACCTCGTTTGCCTAGCGGGAGGGCCGGTTCGAATGAGCAGTTCTTC
TRBJ1-5 . . TRBV19 CASTGGAINQPQHF TGTGCCAGTACGGGGGGGGCCATCAATCAGCCCCAGCATTTT
TRBJ1-3 . . TRBV29-1 CSARDGGGNTIYF TGCAGCGCCCGGGACGGGGGAGGAAACACCATATATTTT
TRBJ1-6 . few TRBV6-6 CASSYPDFNSPLHF TGTGCCAGCAGTTACCCCGATTTTAATTCACCCCTCCACTTT
TRBJ2-5 TRBD1 . TRBV5-1 CASSLGQGETQYF TGCGCCAGCAGCCTCGGACAGGGAGAGACCCAGTACTTC
TRBJ1-2 TRBD1 . TRBV5-4 CASSPGQGIANYGYTF TGTGCCAGCAGCCCTGGACAGGGGATAGCTAACTATGGCTACACCTTC
TRBJ2-3 . . TRBV5-6 CASSFTGTDTQYF TGTGCCAGCAGCTTTACCGGCACAGATACGCAGTATTTT
TRBJ1-4 . once TRBV7-2 CASSPRPANEKLFF TGTGCCAGCAGCCCACGTCCGGCTAATGAAAAACTGTTTTTT